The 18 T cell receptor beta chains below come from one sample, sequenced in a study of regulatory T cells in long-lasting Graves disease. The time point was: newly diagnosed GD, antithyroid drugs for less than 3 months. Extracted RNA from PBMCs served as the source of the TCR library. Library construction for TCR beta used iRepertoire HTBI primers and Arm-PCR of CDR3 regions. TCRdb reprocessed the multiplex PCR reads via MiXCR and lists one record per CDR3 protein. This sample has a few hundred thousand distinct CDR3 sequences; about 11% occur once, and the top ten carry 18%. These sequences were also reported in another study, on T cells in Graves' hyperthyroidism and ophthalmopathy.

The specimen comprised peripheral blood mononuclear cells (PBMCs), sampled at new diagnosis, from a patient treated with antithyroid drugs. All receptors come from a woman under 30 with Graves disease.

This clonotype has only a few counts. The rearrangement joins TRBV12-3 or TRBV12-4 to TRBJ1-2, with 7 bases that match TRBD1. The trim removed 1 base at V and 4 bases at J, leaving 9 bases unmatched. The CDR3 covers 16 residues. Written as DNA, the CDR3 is TGTGCCAGCAGTTTAGGTGCCACAGGGGACACCTATGGCTACACCTTC. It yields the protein CASSLGATGDTYGYTF.

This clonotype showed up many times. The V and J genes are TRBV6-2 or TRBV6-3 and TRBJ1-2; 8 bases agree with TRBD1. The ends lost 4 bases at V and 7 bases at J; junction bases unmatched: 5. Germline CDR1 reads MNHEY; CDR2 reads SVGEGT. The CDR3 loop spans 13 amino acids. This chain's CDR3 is CASSSTGGGGYTF. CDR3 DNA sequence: TGTGCCAGCAGTTCCACAGGGGGTGGTGGCTACACCTTC.

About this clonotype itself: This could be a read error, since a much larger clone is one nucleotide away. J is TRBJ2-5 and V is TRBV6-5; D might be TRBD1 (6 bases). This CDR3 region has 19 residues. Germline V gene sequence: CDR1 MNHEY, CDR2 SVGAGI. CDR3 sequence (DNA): TGTGCCAGCAGTTACTCCCGGGGACACCCGTTCGGGGCGAAGGAGATCCAGTACTTC. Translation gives CASSYSRGHPFGAKEIQYF.

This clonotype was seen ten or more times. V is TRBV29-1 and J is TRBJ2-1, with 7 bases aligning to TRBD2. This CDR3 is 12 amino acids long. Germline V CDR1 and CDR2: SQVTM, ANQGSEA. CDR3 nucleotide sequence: TGCTTGGGAAGGCTAGCGGACAATGAGCAGTTCTTC. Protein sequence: CLGRLADNEQFF.

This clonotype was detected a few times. The CDR3 coding sequence is TGCGCCAGCAGCCAAGCAGAGACGGGGGTCCTCACACCGGCCAAAAACATTCAGTACTTC. Translated: CASSQAETGVLTPAKNIQYF. The chain is built from TRBV4-3 and TRBJ2-4; possible D gene TRBD2, 6 bases. V was shortened by 1 base and J by 1 base, with 23 bases between the two germline ends. In germline, CDR1 is LGHNA, CDR2 YSLEER. This CDR3 spans 20 amino acids.

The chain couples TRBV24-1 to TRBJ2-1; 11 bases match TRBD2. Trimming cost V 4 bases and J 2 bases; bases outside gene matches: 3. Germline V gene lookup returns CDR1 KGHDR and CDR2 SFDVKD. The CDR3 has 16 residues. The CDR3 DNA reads TGTGCCACCAGTGAATCTAGCGGGGGGACCTACAATGAGCAGTTCTTC. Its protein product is CATSESSGGTYNEQFF.

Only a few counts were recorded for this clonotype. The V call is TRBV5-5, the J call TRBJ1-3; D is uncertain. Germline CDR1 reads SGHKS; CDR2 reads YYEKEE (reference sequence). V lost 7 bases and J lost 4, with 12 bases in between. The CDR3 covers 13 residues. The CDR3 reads CASHQFAGNTIYF. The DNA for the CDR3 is TGTGCCAGCCATCAATTCGCCGGAAACACCATATATTTT.

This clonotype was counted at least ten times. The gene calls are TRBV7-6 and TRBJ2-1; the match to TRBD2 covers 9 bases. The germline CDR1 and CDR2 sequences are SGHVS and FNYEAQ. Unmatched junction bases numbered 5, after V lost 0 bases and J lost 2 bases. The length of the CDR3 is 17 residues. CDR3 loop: CASSLAASGGTYNEQFF. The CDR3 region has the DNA TGTGCCAGCAGCTTAGCCGCCAGCGGGGGGACCTACAATGAGCAGTTCTTC.

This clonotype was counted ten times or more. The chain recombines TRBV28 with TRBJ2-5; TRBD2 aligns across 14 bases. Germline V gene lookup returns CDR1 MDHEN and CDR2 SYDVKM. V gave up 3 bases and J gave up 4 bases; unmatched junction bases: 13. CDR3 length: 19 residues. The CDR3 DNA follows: TGTGCCAGCAGTTTTTTTGGTTCGGTCGGACTAGCGGGAGGAGAGACCCAGTACTTC. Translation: CASSFFGSVGLAGGETQYF.

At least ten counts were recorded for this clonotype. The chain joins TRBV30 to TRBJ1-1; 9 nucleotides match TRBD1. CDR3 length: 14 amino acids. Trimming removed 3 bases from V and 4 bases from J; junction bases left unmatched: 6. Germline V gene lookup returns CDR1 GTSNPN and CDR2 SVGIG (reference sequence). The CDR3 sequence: CAWRDPTGGTEAFF. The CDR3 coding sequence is TGTGCCTGGAGGGACCCGACAGGGGGCACTGAAGCTTTCTTT.

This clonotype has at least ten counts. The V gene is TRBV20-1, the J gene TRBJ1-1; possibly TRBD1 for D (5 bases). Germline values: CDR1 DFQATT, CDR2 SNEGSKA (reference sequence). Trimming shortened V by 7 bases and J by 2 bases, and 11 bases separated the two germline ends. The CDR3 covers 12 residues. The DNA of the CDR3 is TGCAGTGGGGGCGGGGTAAACACTGAAGCTTTCTTT. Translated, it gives CSGGGVNTEAFF.

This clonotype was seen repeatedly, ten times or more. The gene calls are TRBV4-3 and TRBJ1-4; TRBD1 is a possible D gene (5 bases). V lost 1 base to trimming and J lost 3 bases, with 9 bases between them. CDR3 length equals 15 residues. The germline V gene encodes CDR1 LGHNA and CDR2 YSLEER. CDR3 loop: CASSQGPGPNEKLFF. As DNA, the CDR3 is TGCGCCAGCAGCCAAGGGCCGGGGCCTAATGAAAAACTGTTTTTT.

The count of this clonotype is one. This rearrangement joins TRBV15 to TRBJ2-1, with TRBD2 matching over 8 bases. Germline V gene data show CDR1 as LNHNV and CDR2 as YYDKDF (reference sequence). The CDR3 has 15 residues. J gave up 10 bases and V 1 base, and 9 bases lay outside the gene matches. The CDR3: CATSRAGGSSYEQFF. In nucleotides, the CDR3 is TGTGCCACCAGCAGAGCGGGGGGGAGCTCCTACGAGCAGTTCTTC.

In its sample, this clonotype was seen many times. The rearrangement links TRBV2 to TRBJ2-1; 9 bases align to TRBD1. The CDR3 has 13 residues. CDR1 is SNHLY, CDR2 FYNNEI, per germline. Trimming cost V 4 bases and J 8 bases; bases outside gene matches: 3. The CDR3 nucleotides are TGTGCCAGCAGTGGGGACAGGGCGGATGAGCAGTTCTTC. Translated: CASSGDRADEQFF.

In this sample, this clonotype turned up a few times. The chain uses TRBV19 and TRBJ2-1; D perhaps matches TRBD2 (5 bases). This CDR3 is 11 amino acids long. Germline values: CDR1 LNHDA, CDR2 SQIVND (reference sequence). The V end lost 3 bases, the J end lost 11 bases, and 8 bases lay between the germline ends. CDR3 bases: TGTGCCAGTAGTATCGGGGTAAAGCAGTTCTTC. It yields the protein CASSIGVKQFF. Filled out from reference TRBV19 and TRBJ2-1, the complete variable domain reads DGGITQSPKYLFRKEGQNVTLSCEQNLNHDAMYWYRQDPGQGLRLIYYSQIVNDFQKGDIAEGYSVSREKKESFPLTVTSAQKNPTAFYLCASSIGVKQFFGPGTRLTVL.

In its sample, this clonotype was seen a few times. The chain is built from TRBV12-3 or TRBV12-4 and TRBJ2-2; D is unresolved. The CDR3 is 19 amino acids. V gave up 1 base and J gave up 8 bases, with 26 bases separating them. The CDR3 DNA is TGTGCCAGCAGTTTAGATCCCCTTACGAAGGACGGATTTGGGGGGGAGCTGTTTTTT. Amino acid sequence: CASSLDPLTKDGFGGELFF.

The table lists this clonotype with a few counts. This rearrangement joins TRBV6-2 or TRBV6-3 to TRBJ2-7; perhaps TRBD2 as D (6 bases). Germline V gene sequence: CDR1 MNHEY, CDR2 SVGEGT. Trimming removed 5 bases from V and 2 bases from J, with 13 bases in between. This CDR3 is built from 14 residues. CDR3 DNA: TGTGCCAGCAGTCCGGGACTCAAACCCTACGAGCAGTACTTC. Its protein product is CASSPGLKPYEQYF.

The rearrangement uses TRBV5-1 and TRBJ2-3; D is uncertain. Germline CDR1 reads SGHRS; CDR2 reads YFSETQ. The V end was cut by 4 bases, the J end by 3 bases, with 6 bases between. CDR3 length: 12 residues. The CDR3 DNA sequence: TGCGCCAGCAGCCGCCAGACAGATACGCAGTATTTT. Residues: CASSRQTDTQYF. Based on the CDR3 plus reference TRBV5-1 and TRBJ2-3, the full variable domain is KAGVTQTPRYLIKTRGQQVTLSCSPISGHRSVSWYQQTPGQGLQFLFEYFSETQRNKGNFPGRFSGRQFSNSRSEMNVSTLELGDSALYLCASSRQTDTQYFGPGTRLTVL.